The present entry profiles one T cell receptor beta chain with its context. This clonotype was detected only a few times. It has no known antigen specificity. Base qualities are missing; no much larger clone stands one base away. Amplification of TCR beta CDR3 regions was carried out from RNA transcripts. For the first round of RT-PCR on the TCR CDR3, the HTBI primer set was used together with the Qiagen OneStep RT-PCR kit. A second multiplex PCR round built the libraries, followed by size selection and purification. The libraries were sequenced on an Illumina HiSeq2000 using paired-end 100 bp reads. Turning to the authors' computational methods: SOAPnuke was used to process the raw data, with reads discarded if the reads contained adapters or uncalled bases, had a mean Phred below 15, or lacked an exact constant-primer or identifier match. COPE v1.2.5 was used to merge the high-quality paired reads, and each unique nucleotide sequence was defined as a clonotype. Clonotypes were aligned to IMGT TRBV, TRBD and TRBJ reference segments using MiTCR v1.1. The analysis included only V-J combinations with a frequency above 0.0001, which together covered roughly 99% of the repertoires. A TCS score was defined as the ratio between F50 (clonal expansion) and ExV (chaos), using BLOSUM62-based TCRdist between CDR3 peptides within each V-J. Welch's t-statistics and random forest reduced fewer than 600 V-J features to 13, which were used in a naive Bayes classifier (R e1071). The public reads were run again by TCRdb, first through fastp at Q25 and then through MiXCR, and only productive beta chains were kept. All rows with the same CDR3 protein become a single entry with the most common DNA and genes. Here the V and J calls rest on TCRdb's processing, not on the authors' analysis. The sample table lists approximately 620,000 distinct CDR3 sequences, about a sixth of them with a count of one. The top ten clonotypes cover under 3.5% of the sample.

Moderately to severely active disease, a Clinical Activity Score of at least 3, a NOSPECS grade of at least 4, and a duration under 3 months were present in ophthalmopathy patients. The study excluded patients with uncontrolled infections, other autoimmune diseases, pregnancy or lactation. Diagnoses were established on the basis of clinical symptoms, serum thyroxine and TRAb, thyroid ultrasound, and orbital computed tomography. PBMCs were separated from approximately 10 ml of fresh peripheral blood using Ficoll-Paque density gradient centrifugation. Total RNA was extracted using Trizol reagent, and RNA quality was assessed on an Agilent 2100 Bioanalyzer. In the germline V gene (reference sequence), CDR1 corresponds to SEHNR and CDR2 to FQNEAQ. Its CDR3 holds 14 amino acids, cysteine through phenylalanine. The only DNA kept is the CDR3, 42 bases in frame from the first base. The data were obtained in a study of T cells in Graves' hyperthyroidism and ophthalmopathy (dated by TCRdb to about 2019). Turning to the overall study: Peripheral blood samples were taken at the time of initial diagnosis, prior to any treatment. To identify TCR V-J signatures that set the groups apart, the researchers used a discovery cohort of 100 or so patients, made up of 40 to 45 with Graves' ophthalmopathy and 57 with stable Graves' hyperthyroidism. Prospective prediction of ophthalmopathy was tested in an independent validation cohort consisting of 18 to 20 hyperthyroidism patients and 15 to 17 patients who later progressed to ophthalmopathy. The 75 to 100 discovery patients were randomly divided into training and test sets at a 7:3 ratio. In addition, the study compared T-cell repertoires in thyroid tissue and in blood from 6 or 7 Graves' hyperthyroidism patients. After blood sampling, hyperthyroidism patients were treated with methimazole at a starting dose of 30 mg daily, and ophthalmopathy patients were treated with high-dose intravenous methylprednisolone. The paper reports TCR Vbeta CDR3 sequencing of more than 120 peripheral blood samples: 43 ophthalmopathy, approximately 74 hyperthyroidism and around 17 progressor patients.

On the study overall, not on this receptor specifically: No statistical method was used to fix the sample size in advance, and group allocation was not hidden from the investigators. A 13 V-J signature model separated ophthalmopathy from stable hyperthyroidism, with about 88% sensitivity and about 81% specificity in cross-validation and 80%/75% in testing. In validation, progression to ophthalmopathy was predicted by the model with around 71% sensitivity and under 85% specificity, a median of roughly 6.4 months before onset. Most expanded thyroid clonotypes (frequency above 0.001) were also found in blood, which suggests that blood repertoires may mirror thyroid immune responses.

The V and J segments used are TRBV7-9 and TRBJ2-1, with the D gene call left open. Sequencing was done on a sample of blood. This TCR came from a woman in her forties with Graves' ophthalmopathy. The nucleotide sequence reads TGTGCAGCAAGCAAGGACGGTACCTACAATGAGCAGTTCTTC. Translation gives CAASKDGTYNEQFF.